These 5 T cell receptor beta chains were all obtained from the same sample, sequenced in a study of spatial heterogeneity in lung cancer. TCRdb called the 5' RACE reads again in MiXCR, with one record for every CDR3 protein. The sample has 9,500 or so distinct CDR3 sequences; roughly an eighth are singletons. General study findings and limits: How many expanded intratumoral alpha and beta TCRs were present tracked the tumor mutation count, which was a count of nonsynonymous mutations.

Stated time point: sample taken at primary tumor resection. The antigens these receptors bind are not known. The specimen comprised lung tumor tissue, sampled at surgery. These receptors were collected from a male donor with early-stage non-small cell lung cancer.

This clonotype has ten or more counts. V and J are TRBV7-8 and TRBJ1-5, with TRBD1 matching over 8 bases. Trimming at V came to 3 bases and at J to 4 bases, leaving 5 bases not matched to a gene. Germline CDR1 and CDR2: SGHVS and FQNEAQ. This CDR3 region has 15 residues. The CDR3 loop is CASSFGQGGNQPQHF. CDR3 bases: TGTGCCAGCAGCTTCGGACAGGGAGGTAATCAGCCCCAGCATTTT.

The J gene is TRBJ1-6, the V gene TRBV7-9; unclear D gene. With 1 base removed from V and 8 bases from J, the gap between germline ends came to 15 bases. Germline V gene sequence: CDR1 SEHNR, CDR2 FQNEAQ (reference sequence). The CDR3 is 16 amino acids. The CDR3 DNA follows: TGTGCCAGCAGCTTAGGACGGAGCGCTTTCGATTCACCCCTCCACTTT. Translating it yields CASSLGRSAFDSPLHF.

In its sample, this clonotype was seen many times. The chain combines TRBV5-4 with TRBJ2-7; 9 bases are a match to TRBD2. Germline CDR1 and CDR2: SGHNT and YYREEE (reference sequence). The CDR3 consists of 17 residues. Germline trimming cut 2 bases from V and 7 bases from J; bases unmatched to any gene: 16. The CDR3 protein is CASSFDTPGLATWEQYF. The CDR3 coding sequence is TGTGCCAGCAGCTTCGATACTCCCGGACTAGCGACTTGGGAGCAGTACTTC.

This clonotype was seen a few times. The chain is built from TRBV12-3 or TRBV12-4 and TRBJ1-5; D unclear. CDR3 length: 16 amino acids. Trimming left V 5 bases short and J 5 bases short, with 19 bases between. CDR3 region: CASSLYPRQPDQPQHF. The DNA for the CDR3 is TGTGCCAGCAGTCTATATCCGAGGCAGCCTGATCAGCCCCAGCATTTT.

This clonotype was recorded many times. V usage is TRBV20-1 and J usage is TRBJ2-2, with 9 positions matching TRBD2. CDR3 length: 14 residues. The V gene's germline CDR1 is DFQATT and CDR2 SNEGSKA (reference sequence). J gave up 6 bases and V 3 bases, and 5 bases lay outside the gene matches. CDR3 sequence (DNA): TGCAGTGCTAGGGGGACTAGCAGTCCCGGGGAGCTGTTTTTT. This codes for CSARGTSSPGELFF.